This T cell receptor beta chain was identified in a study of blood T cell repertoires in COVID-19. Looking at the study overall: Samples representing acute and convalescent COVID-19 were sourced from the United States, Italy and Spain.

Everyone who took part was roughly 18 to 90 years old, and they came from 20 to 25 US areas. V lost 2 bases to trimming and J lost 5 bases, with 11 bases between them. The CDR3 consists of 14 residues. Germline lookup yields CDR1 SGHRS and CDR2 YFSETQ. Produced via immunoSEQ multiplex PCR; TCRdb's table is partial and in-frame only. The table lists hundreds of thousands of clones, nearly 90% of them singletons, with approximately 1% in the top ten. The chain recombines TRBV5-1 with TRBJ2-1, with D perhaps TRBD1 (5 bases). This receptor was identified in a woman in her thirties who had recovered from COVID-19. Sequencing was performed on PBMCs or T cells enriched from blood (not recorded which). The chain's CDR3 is CASSFQGLHNEQFF. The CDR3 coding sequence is TGCGCCAGCAGCTTCCAGGGCCTTCACAATGAGCAGTTCTTC.